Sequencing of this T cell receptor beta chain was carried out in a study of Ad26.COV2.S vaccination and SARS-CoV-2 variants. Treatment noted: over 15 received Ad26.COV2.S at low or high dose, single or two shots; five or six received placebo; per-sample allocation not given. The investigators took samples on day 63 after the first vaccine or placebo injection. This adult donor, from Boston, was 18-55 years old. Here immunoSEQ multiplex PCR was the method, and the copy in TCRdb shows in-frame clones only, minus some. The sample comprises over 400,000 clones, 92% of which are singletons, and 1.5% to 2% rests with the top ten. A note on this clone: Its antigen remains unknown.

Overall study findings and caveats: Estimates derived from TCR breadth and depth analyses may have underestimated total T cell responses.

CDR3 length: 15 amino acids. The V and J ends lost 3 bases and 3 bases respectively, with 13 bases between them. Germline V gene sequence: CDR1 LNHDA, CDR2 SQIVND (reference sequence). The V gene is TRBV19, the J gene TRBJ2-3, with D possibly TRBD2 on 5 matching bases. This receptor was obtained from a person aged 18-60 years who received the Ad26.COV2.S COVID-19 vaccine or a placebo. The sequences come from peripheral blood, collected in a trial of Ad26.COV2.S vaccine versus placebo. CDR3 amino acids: CASSISPLATDTQYF. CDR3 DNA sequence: TGTGCCAGTAGTATTTCTCCTTTAGCGACAGATACGCAGTATTTT.